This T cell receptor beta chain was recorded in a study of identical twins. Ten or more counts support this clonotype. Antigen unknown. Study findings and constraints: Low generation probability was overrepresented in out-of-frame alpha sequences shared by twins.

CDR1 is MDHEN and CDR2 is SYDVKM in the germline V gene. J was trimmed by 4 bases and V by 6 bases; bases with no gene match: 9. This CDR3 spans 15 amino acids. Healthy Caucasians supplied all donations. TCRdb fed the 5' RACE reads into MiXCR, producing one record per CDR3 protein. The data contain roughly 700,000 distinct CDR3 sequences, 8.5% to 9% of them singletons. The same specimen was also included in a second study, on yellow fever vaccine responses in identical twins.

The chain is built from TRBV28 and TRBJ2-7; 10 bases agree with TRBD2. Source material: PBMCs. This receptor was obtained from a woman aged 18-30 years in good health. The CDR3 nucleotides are TGTGCCAGCAGCCTCTTAGCGGGAGGCGGGTACGAGCAGTACTTC. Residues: CASSLLAGGGYEQYF.